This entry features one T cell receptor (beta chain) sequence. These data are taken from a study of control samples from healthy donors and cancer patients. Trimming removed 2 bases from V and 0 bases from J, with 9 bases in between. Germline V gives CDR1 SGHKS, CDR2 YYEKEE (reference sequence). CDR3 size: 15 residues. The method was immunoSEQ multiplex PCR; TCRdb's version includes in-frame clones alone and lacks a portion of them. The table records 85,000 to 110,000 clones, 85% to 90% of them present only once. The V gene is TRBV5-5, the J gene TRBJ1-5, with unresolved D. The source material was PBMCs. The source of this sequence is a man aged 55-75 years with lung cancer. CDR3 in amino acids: CASSFAVFSNQPQHF. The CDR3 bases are TGTGCCAGCAGCTTCGCGGTTTTTAGCAATCAGCCCCAGCATTTT.